The 3 T cell receptor beta chains listed next were all sequenced from one sample in a study of CD8 T cells in ankylosing spondylitis. Study findings and constraints: A TCR beta motif of about eight highly homologous variants seemed to mark ankylosing spondylitis blood.

TCRdb used MiXCR to reprocess the 5' RACE reads, holding one entry per CDR3 protein. The sample carries around 770,000 distinct CDR3 sequences, roughly 19% recorded once. Antigens of these TCRs are unknown. Sequencing input: blood, either unsorted or a sorted T cell fraction (not recorded which). These receptors came from a male donor with ankylosing spondylitis.

V usage is TRBV13 and J usage is TRBJ1-1, with 10 bases identical to TRBD1. The V and J ends lost 0 bases and 5 bases, in that order; junction bases with no gene match: 9. The CDR3 spans 17 residues. CDR1 is PRHDT, CDR2 FYEKMQ, per germline (reference sequence). The CDR3 bases are TGTGCCAGCAGCTTAGGCTTGAAGGGGACAGGGGTTACTGAAGCTTTCTTT. It codes for CASSLGLKGTGVTEAFF.

This chain connects TRBV10-3 to TRBJ2-3, with 7 bases that match TRBD2. Germline assignment: CDR1 ENHRY and CDR2 SYGVKD. The CDR3 sequence is 14 residues long. V lost 10 bases to trimming and J lost 2 bases; unmatched junction nucleotides: 9. CDR3 sequence reads: CATNPGTNTDTQYF. CDR3 coding DNA: TGTGCCACCAACCCCGGGACTAACACAGATACGCAGTATTTT.

The sample holds many counts of this clonotype. CDR3 bases: TGTGCCTGGAGTGTACTAGCGGGGGGAACGGGGGGGGCCAACGTCCTGACTTTC. This sequence encodes CAWSVLAGGTGGANVLTF. The rearrangement links TRBV30 to TRBJ2-6; 12 nucleotides match TRBD2. The CDR3 is 18 residues long. Losses at the gene ends were 0 bases for V and 4 bases for J; bases not matched to a gene: 7. Looked up from germline, CDR1 is GTSNPN and CDR2 is SVGIG (reference sequence). Full variable domain (remainder filled in from reference TRBV30 and TRBJ2-6): SQTIHQWPATLVQPVGSPLSLECTVEGTSNPNLYWYRQAAGRGLQLLFYSVGIGQISSEVPQNLSASRPQDRQFILSSKKLLLSDSGFYLCAWSVLAGGTGGANVLTFGAGSRLTVL.